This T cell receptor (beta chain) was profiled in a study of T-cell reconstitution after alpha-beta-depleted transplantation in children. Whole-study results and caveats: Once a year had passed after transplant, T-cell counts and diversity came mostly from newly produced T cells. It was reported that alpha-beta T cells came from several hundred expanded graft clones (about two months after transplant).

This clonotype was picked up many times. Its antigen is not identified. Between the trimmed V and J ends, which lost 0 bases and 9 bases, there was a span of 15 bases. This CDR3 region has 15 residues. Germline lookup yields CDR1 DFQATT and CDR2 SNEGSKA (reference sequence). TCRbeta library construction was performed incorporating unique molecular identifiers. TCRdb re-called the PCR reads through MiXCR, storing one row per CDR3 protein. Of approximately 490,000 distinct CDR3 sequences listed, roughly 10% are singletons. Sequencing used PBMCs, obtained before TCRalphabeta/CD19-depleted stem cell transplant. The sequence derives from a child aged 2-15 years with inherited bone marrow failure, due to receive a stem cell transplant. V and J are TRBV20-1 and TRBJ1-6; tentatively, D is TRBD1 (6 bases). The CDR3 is CSARDNQGWGSPLHF. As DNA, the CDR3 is TGCAGTGCTAGAGATAATCAGGGGTGGGGTTCACCCCTCCACTTT.